The clone carrying this T cell receptor beta chain showed up many times. Its antigen remains unknown. The unsorted libraries were generated from a total of 2 million PBMCs, which had been stored in RNAlater at -80 C. The sample comes from a study of neurological immune-mediated disorders. General observations from the study: Private repertoires in all groups were suggested by the absence of shared CDR3 amino acid sequences among expanded clones across subjects.

TCRdb re-called the 5' RACE reads through MiXCR, storing one row per CDR3 protein. The repertoire consists of under 80,000 distinct CDR3 sequences, with almost 4% occurring once and the leading ten covering under 1.5%. The ends were cut back, 2 bases at V and 3 bases at J, with 13 bases in the middle. Per the germline V gene, CDR1 is SQVTM and CDR2 is ANQGSEA. The CDR3 extends over 14 amino acids. The sequenced sample was PBMCs. The receptor was derived from a man aged 30 to 45 with multiple sclerosis. The chain links TRBV29-1 to TRBJ1-2, with a possible D match to TRBD1 (5 bases). CDR3 DNA: TGCAGCGTTGAAAGGGACCGAGATGACTATGGCTACACCTTC. Its protein product is CSVERDRDDYGYTF. The full variable domain, in which reference TRBV29-1 and TRBJ1-2 provide the parts outside the CDR3, is SAVISQKPSRDICQRGTSLTIQCQVDSQVTMMFWYRQQPGQSLTLIATANQGSEATYESGFVIDKFPISRPNLTFSTLTVSNMSPEDSSIYLCSVERDRDDYGYTFGSGTRLTVV.